Listed below are T cell receptor beta chains from one sample, sequenced in a study of control samples from healthy donors and cancer patients. This table comes from immunoSEQ multiplex PCR, and its TCRdb copy is limited to in-frame clones, with some not included. Found here are about 410,000 clones, more than 80% of them singletons; the top ten hold 5.5% to 8%. Sequenced sample: PBMCs. The source of these receptors is a man between 35 and 55 years old with head and neck cancer. Each CDR3 is given with its conserved first and last residue. Fields, in order: V gene, CDR3 length, D gene, clone size, J gene, CDR3 protein, CDR3 DNA. The D gene is left open where the match is weak. Size tells how often a clone was seen (once, few, many) or the class of an expanded clone, and some rows leave it out.

TRBV14	17	TRBD2	-	TRBJ2-3	CASSPFERSGGRDTQYF	TGTGCCAGCAGCCCTTTTGAGCGGAGCGGGGGAAGGGATACGCAGTATTTT
TRBV27	12	-	-	TRBJ1-4	CASSFMGEKLFF	TGTGCCAGCAGTTTCATGGGTGAAAAACTGTTTTTT
TRBV2	15	TRBD1	-	TRBJ1-2	CASSGEQGSNYGYTF	TGTGCCAGCAGTGGCGAACAGGGGTCCAACTATGGCTACACCTTC
TRBV2	15	TRBD1	-	TRBJ2-1	CASSEGQGEYNEQFF	TGTGCCAGCAGTGAAGGACAGGGGGAGTACAATGAGCAGTTCTTC
TRBV30	13	-	-	TRBJ1-5	CAWSVNEVQPQHF	TGTGCCTGGAGTGTAAATGAAGTGCAGCCCCAGCATTTT
TRBV15	14	TRBD1	medium-sized	TRBJ2-5	CATSPGTGEETQYF	TGTGCCACCAGCCCCGGGACAGGGGAAGAGACCCAGTACTTC
TRBV19	14	-	-	TRBJ2-5	CASSTIQGKETQYF	TGTGCCAGTAGTACAATACAGGGAAAAGAGACCCAGTACTTC
TRBV27	16	-	-	TRBJ1-3	CASSFTGPSSGNTIYF	TGTGCCAGCAGTTTCACAGGCCCCAGCTCTGGAAACACCATATATTTT
TRBV5-1	15	-	-	TRBJ2-7	CASSLGSVPTYEQYF	TGCGCCAGCAGCTTGGGTTCGGTACCTACCTACGAGCAGTACTTC
TRBV7-2	15	TRBD2	-	TRBJ2-1	CASSPPSGNYNEQFF	TGTGCCAGCAGCCCCCCTAGCGGGAACTACAATGAGCAGTTCTTC
TRBV15	16	-	-	TRBJ1-2	CATSRDPGQFNYGYTF	TGTGCCACCAGCAGAGACCCCGGACAGTTTAACTATGGCTACACCTTC
TRBV27	16	-	-	TRBJ1-5	CASSLLGLPGGEPQHF	TGTGCCAGCAGTCTATTGGGACTCCCCGGGGGCGAGCCCCAGCATTTT
TRBV30	13	-	-	TRBJ1-2	CAYWDVAIYGYTF	TGTGCCTACTGGGACGTCGCCATCTATGGCTACACCTTC
TRBV13	16	TRBD1	-	TRBJ2-7	CASSYPGYRGYYEQYF	TGTGCCAGCAGTTATCCCGGGTACAGGGGGTACTACGAGCAGTACTTC
TRBV11-2	15	-	-	TRBJ2-1	CASGLFSGAYNEQFF	TGTGCCAGCGGCCTATTTAGCGGCGCCTACAATGAGCAGTTCTTC
TRBV7-3	14	-	-	TRBJ2-7	CASSLTVGAYEQYF	TGTGCCAGCAGCTTAACAGTTGGGGCCTACGAGCAGTACTTC
TRBV19	15	-	-	TRBJ2-5	CASSGSGATVETQYF	TGTGCCAGTAGTGGCTCAGGCGCGACGGTGGAGACCCAGTACTTC
TRBV13	13	-	once	TRBJ2-1	CASSLGSGEEQFF	TGTGCCAGCAGCTTAGGTTCGGGAGAGGAGCAGTTCTTC
TRBV5-6	14	-	-	TRBJ1-1	CASSLVTGYTEAFF	TGTGCCAGCAGCTTGGTGACAGGCTACACTGAAGCTTTCTTT
TRBV4-3	15	-	-	TRBJ1-1	CASSQVRGANTEAFF	TGCGCCAGCAGCCAAGTGAGGGGGGCTAACACTGAAGCTTTCTTT
TRBV19	15	-	-	TRBJ1-2	CASSLTYRDTDGYTF	TGTGCCAGTAGCCTCACGTACAGGGACACCGATGGCTACACCTTC
TRBV11-1	17	-	-	TRBJ2-1	CASSLAGSGGWANEQFF	TGTGCCAGCAGCTTAGCGGGTAGTGGCGGATGGGCGAATGAGCAGTTCTTC
TRBV30	10	-	-	TRBJ1-2	CAWRNYGYTF	TGTGCCTGGCGAAACTATGGCTACACCTTC
TRBV7-3	14	-	-	TRBJ1-6	CASREGGSNSPLHF	TGTGCCAGCAGAGAGGGTGGCTCAAATTCACCCCTCCACTTT
TRBV6-5	15	-	-	TRBJ2-7	CASSYGGAGSHEQYF	TGTGCCAGCAGTTACGGGGGGGCCGGGAGCCACGAGCAGTACTTC
TRBV5-8	14	-	-	TRBJ2-5	CASSLFEVGETQYF	TGTGCCAGCAGCTTGTTTGAGGTGGGGGAGACCCAGTACTTC
TRBV7-3	15	TRBD2	-	TRBJ2-1	CASSLLGGGYNEQFF	TGTGCCAGCAGCTTATTGGGGGGGGGTTACAATGAGCAGTTCTTC
TRBV9	14	-	-	TRBJ2-5	CASSVGGDQETQYF	TGTGCCAGCAGCGTAGGCGGTGACCAAGAGACCCAGTACTTC
TRBV9	16	TRBD2	-	TRBJ2-1	CASSPAAGEAYNEQFF	TGTGCCAGCAGCCCCGCAGCGGGAGAGGCCTACAATGAGCAGTTCTTC
TRBV29-1	13	-	-	TRBJ1-1	CSVEERVNTEAFF	TGCAGCGTTGAAGAAAGGGTGAACACTGAAGCTTTCTTT
TRBV15	15	-	-	TRBJ2-1	CATSRAQGTYNEQFF	TGTGCCACCAGCAGGGCACAGGGTACCTACAATGAGCAGTTCTTC
TRBV3-1/TRBV3-2	14	-	-	TRBJ2-2	CASSRKGTTGELFF	TGTGCCAGCAGCCGCAAGGGAACAACCGGGGAGCTGTTTTTT
TRBV7-3	14	-	-	TRBJ2-1	CASSLQGLYNEQFF	TGTGCCAGCAGCTTACAGGGGCTCTACAATGAGCAGTTCTTC
TRBV12-2	16	-	-	TRBJ2-7	CASRLHWDRVVYEQYF	TGTGCAAGTCGCTTACACTGGGACAGGGTCGTCTACGAGCAGTACTTC
TRBV19	14	-	-	TRBJ2-7	CASSIGTVSYEQYF	TGTGCCAGTAGTATAGGGACAGTCTCCTACGAGCAGTACTTC
TRBV5-8	13	-	-	TRBJ1-2	CASILGVLDGYTF	TGTGCCAGCATCCTGGGTGTGCTTGATGGCTACACCTTC
TRBV19	13	-	-	TRBJ2-4	CASSIGAKNIQYF	TGTGCCAGTAGTATAGGGGCCAAAAACATTCAGTACTTC
TRBV21-1	15	-	-	TRBJ1-2	CASSTSNTGNYGYTF	TGTGCCAGCAGCACCTCTAATACAGGGAACTATGGCTACACCTTC
TRBV4-1	16	TRBD1	-	TRBJ1-4	CASRRTGDSLNEKLFF	TGCGCCAGCAGGAGGACGGGGGACAGTCTGAATGAAAAACTGTTTTTT
TRBV27	13	-	-	TRBJ1-1	CASGRGMNTEAFF	TGTGCCAGCGGGCGGGGAATGAACACTGAAGCTTTCTTT
TRBV7-2	12	-	-	TRBJ2-5	CASSTQEETQYF	TGTGCCAGCAGCACCCAGGAAGAGACCCAGTACTTC
TRBV7-3	13	-	-	TRBJ2-1	CASSPDWGNEQFF	TGTGCCAGCAGCCCGGATTGGGGCAATGAGCAGTTCTTC
TRBV12-3/TRBV12-4	11	-	-	TRBJ1-1	CATIKNTEAFF	TGTGCCACGATTAAGAACACTGAAGCTTTCTTT
TRBV19	12	-	once	TRBJ2-5	CASSRTKETQYF	TGTGCCAGTAGTCGGACCAAAGAGACCCAGTACTTC
TRBV6-2/TRBV6-3	15	-	-	TRBJ1-2	CASSYTAQGHYGYTF	TGTGCCAGCAGTTACACAGCACAGGGTCACTATGGCTACACCTTC
TRBV6-4	14	TRBD2	-	TRBJ2-2	CASRRGGDTGELFF	TGTGCCAGCCGCCGGGGGGGCGACACCGGGGAGCTGTTTTTT
TRBV18	15	-	once	TRBJ2-3	CASSPQPTSTDTQYF	TGTGCCAGCTCACCACAACCTACTAGCACAGATACGCAGTATTTT
TRBV19	11	-	-	TRBJ2-5	CASSMGETQYF	TGTGCCAGTAGTATGGGAGAGACCCAGTACTTC
TRBV25-1	12	-	-	TRBJ2-2	CASSEIGWRLFF	TGTGCCAGCAGTGAGATTGGATGGAGGCTGTTTTTT
TRBV5-1	13	-	-	TRBJ2-2	CASSLANTGELFF	TGCGCCAGCAGCTTGGCTAACACCGGGGAGCTGTTTTTT
TRBV28	13	-	-	TRBJ2-2	CATLPSAAGELFF	TGTGCCACACTCCCCTCAGCCGCCGGGGAGCTGTTTTTT
TRBV7-2	18	TRBD1	-	TRBJ1-5	CASSFIRTSGTGDQPQHF	TGTGCCAGCAGCTTTATCCGCACCTCCGGGACAGGGGATCAGCCCCAGCATTTT
TRBV9	15	-	-	TRBJ1-6	CASSVAGRDNSPLHF	TGTGCCAGCAGCGTAGCTGGCAGGGACAATTCACCCCTCCACTTT
TRBV28	15	-	-	TRBJ1-1	CASSLLGGENTEAFF	TGTGCCAGCAGTTTACTTGGGGGGGAGAACACTGAAGCTTTCTTT
TRBV2	12	-	-	TRBJ1-1	CASSRRFTEAFF	TGTGCCAGCAGTCGTAGGTTCACTGAAGCTTTCTTT